These T cell receptor beta chains were read from a single sample in a study of preoperative IRX-2 immunotherapy in early breast cancer. Using immunoSEQ multiplex PCR, the repertoire was profiled, and TCRdb retains in-frame clones only, with some absent. The sample lists fewer than 70,000 clones; approximately 93% were seen once. Sampling took place from a patient treated with IRX-2 immunotherapy. The origin of the receptors is a human donor with breast cancer. Each CDR3 is given with its conserved first and last residue. D genes are given only for firm matches. Clone sizes are given selectively: once, few, many, or a class where the clone is expanded.

>TRBV4-2|NA|TRBJ2-2|TRBD2
TGTGCCAGCAGCCAGAGGGGAGGACTAGCGGGGTGGAACACCGGGGAGCTGTTTTTT
CASSQRGGLAGWNTGELFF
>TRBV28|NA|TRBJ2-7|TRBD1
TGTGCCAGCAGCTCAAACCGGGACAGGGACCTTTACGAGCAGTACTTC
CASSSNRDRDLYEQYF
>TRBV27|few|TRBJ2-2|NA
TGTGCCAGCAGTTTATTGTCGGTTCCGAACACCGGGGAGCTGTTTTTT
CASSLLSVPNTGELFF
>TRBV6-1|NA|TRBJ2-3|NA
TGTGCCAGCAGTGAAGCACCAGCCTCCTGGGGTGCCCTCACAGATACGCAGTATTTT
CASSEAPASWGALTDTQYF
>TRBV7-3|NA|TRBJ2-3|TRBD2
TGTGCCAGCAGCTTGGGTAGCGGGGGGACGGCAGATACGCAGTATTTT
CASSLGSGGTADTQYF
>TRBV27|NA|TRBJ1-5|TRBD1
TGTGCCAGCAGCGTGGGACAGGCGAATCAGCCCCAGCATTTT
CASSVGQANQPQHF
>TRBV5-1|NA|TRBJ2-7|NA
TGCGCCAGCAGCTTGGGACCGGGGGAGGTGTACGAGCAGTACTTC
CASSLGPGEVYEQYF
>TRBV5-4|NA|TRBJ2-3|NA
TGTGCCAGCAGCTTCCGAGGGGGTGGCACAGATACGCAGTATTTT
CASSFRGGGTDTQYF
>TRBV7-2|NA|TRBJ2-5|NA
TGTGCCAGCAGCTTAGTAACGGGGGCCCCCCAAGAGACCCAGTACTTC
CASSLVTGAPQETQYF
>TRBV7-2|few|TRBJ2-1|NA
TGTGCCAGCAGCTTATTCCTAGCGCGATTTAACAATGAGCAGTTCTTC
CASSLFLARFNNEQFF
>TRBV5-4|NA|TRBJ2-7|NA
TGTGCCAGCAGCTTGGTAGGCTACGAGCAGTACTTC
CASSLVGYEQYF
>TRBV15|NA|TRBJ1-4|NA
TGTGCCACCAGCAGAGATCCCACGACTGGAAAACTGTTTTTT
CATSRDPTTGKLFF
>TRBV7-3|NA|TRBJ2-1|NA
TGTGCCAGCAGCCTCACGGGCTTCTCCTACAATGAGCAGTTCTTC
CASSLTGFSYNEQFF
>TRBV7-9|few|TRBJ2-1|TRBD1
TGTGCCAGCAGCCCCCGGGACAGGGGGGATAATGAGCAGTTCTTC
CASSPRDRGDNEQFF
>TRBV19|NA|TRBJ1-2|TRBD1
TGTGCCAGTAGTCGGGACAGGAGCTATGGCTACACCTTC
CASSRDRSYGYTF
>TRBV16|once|TRBJ2-7|TRBD1
TGTGCCAGCAGCCATCTAGGGACAGGAGACGAGCAGTACTTC
CASSHLGTGDEQYF
>TRBV19|NA|TRBJ2-7|TRBD2
TGTGCCAGTAGTGACCCGGGACTAGCGGGTTACGAGCAGTACTTC
CASSDPGLAGYEQYF
>TRBV11-3|once|TRBJ1-1|NA
TGTGCCAGCAGCTCGGGAGCGAACACTGAAGCTTTCTTT
CASSSGANTEAFF
>TRBV5-4|NA|TRBJ2-7|TRBD2
TGTGCCAGCAGCGCGAGTAGCGGGGGGGCGTATGAGCAGTACTTC
CASSASSGGAYEQYF
>TRBV9|NA|TRBJ2-2|TRBD2
TGTGCCAGCAGCGTAGCTACAGCGGGAGCTATCACCGGGGAGCTGTTTTTT
CASSVATAGAITGELFF
>TRBV6-4|once|TRBJ1-1|NA
TGTGCCAGCAGTCAGTCGGTGAACACTGAAGCTTTCTTT
CASSQSVNTEAFF
>TRBV10-1|NA|TRBJ2-7|TRBD2
TGCGCCAGCAGTGATGTCGGTCTAGCGGGAATCTACGAGCAGTACTTC
CASSDVGLAGIYEQYF
>TRBV18|NA|TRBJ1-3|NA
TGTGCCAGCTCACGGGGCCATCAATCCTCTGGAAACACCATATATTTT
CASSRGHQSSGNTIYF
>TRBV11-2|NA|TRBJ1-2|NA
TGTGCCAGCAGCTTCACGGGGGGCGACTATGGCTACACCTTC
CASSFTGGDYGYTF
>TRBV11-2|NA|TRBJ1-4|NA
TGTGCCAGCAGCTTAGAGCCAAATGAAAAACTGTTTTTT
CASSLEPNEKLFF
>TRBV27|NA|TRBJ2-7|TRBD1
TGTGCCAGCAGTTTACGTCAGACAGGGGTGTACGAGCAGTACTTC
CASSLRQTGVYEQYF
>TRBV30|NA|TRBJ2-1|NA
TGTGCCTGGTCTAGGGGGTCCTACAATGAGCAGTTCTTC
CAWSRGSYNEQFF
>TRBV10-3|few|TRBJ1-1|NA
TGTGCCATCAGTGATCCTCGGGACAACACTGAAGCTTTCTTT
CAISDPRDNTEAFF